These T cell receptor beta chains were read from a single sample in a study of follicular helper T cells after annual influenza vaccination. Repertoires were generated with immunoSEQ multiplex PCR, while TCRdb's copy carries only in-frame clones and drops some. The sample has thousands of clones; 75% to 90% are singletons. The source was CXCR5+ CD38- circulating T follicular helper cells from blood, collected 7 days after influenza vaccination. The receptors originated from an adult who received the influenza vaccine. Each CDR3 is given with its conserved first and last residue. A D gene is named only where the DNA matches it firmly.

d_call	v_call	j_call	cdr3_aa
-	TRBV10-2	TRBJ1-6	CASGDSNKSLHF
-	TRBV10-1	TRBJ2-1	CASSPGDTYNEQFF
-	TRBV28	TRBJ2-3	CASKLHTDTQYF
-	TRBV18	TRBJ2-3	CASSQGFSVDTQYF
TRBD2	TRBV7-2	TRBJ2-4	CASSRRETGGAKNIQYF
-	TRBV5-1	TRBJ2-3	CASSLVQGNTFTDTQYF
-	TRBV21-1	TRBJ2-1	CASSIGLGSWYNEQFF
-	TRBV5-1	TRBJ2-7	CASSLAGGADYEQYF
-	TRBV29-1	TRBJ2-3	CSVVGSSAADTQYF
-	TRBV6-5	TRBJ1-1	CASSYREGGTEAFF
-	TRBV7-8	TRBJ2-1	CASRSGVSSYNEQFF
TRBD2	TRBV29-1	TRBJ2-1	CSVRLAGDYNEQFF
TRBD1	TRBV5-1	TRBJ2-7	CASSLTGASYEQYF
-	TRBV27	TRBJ2-3	CASSFGGAGTDTQYF
-	TRBV6-5	TRBJ2-1	CASSSFSTPYNEQFF
-	TRBV7-2	TRBJ1-3	CASSLMGNTIYF
-	TRBV2	TRBJ1-4	CATRAGGQGEKLFF
TRBD1	TRBV27	TRBJ2-5	CASSRTGQETQYF
TRBD2	TRBV19	TRBJ2-3	CASTRTSGDADTQYF
-	TRBV11-2	-	CASSFVTRSYEQYF
-	TRBV19	TRBJ1-6	CASDKAHVNSPLHF
-	TRBV14	TRBJ2-3	CASSQEFRGSGSTDTQYF
-	TRBV28	TRBJ1-2	CASSSPHDRLGYGYTF
-	TRBV6-1	TRBJ1-5	CASSHRDGQPQHF
TRBD1	TRBV19	TRBJ1-5	CASRAGQGDQPQHF
TRBD1	TRBV14	TRBJ1-2	CASSHDRGRGYTF
TRBD2	TRBV19	TRBJ2-2	CASSTWTSGSGELFF
-	TRBV6-1	TRBJ1-2	CASRKGTNYGYTF
TRBD2	TRBV9	TRBJ2-1	CASSPHPVAGGNEQFF
-	TRBV11-2	TRBJ1-1	CASSSYRNTEAFF
-	TRBV2	TRBJ2-7	CASTTSYSYEQYF
-	TRBV7-8	TRBJ1-4	CASSPNTGRIEKLFF